This TCR beta chain was captured in a study of CD8 T cells in ankylosing spondylitis. Study conclusions and caveats: Apparently characteristic of ankylosing spondylitis blood was a TCR beta motif (eight highly homologous variants). Disease-associated clones were reportedly significantly overrepresented in matched ankylosing spondylitis synovial fluid. Clones linked with disease were CD8+ and fairly uncommon in the peripheral blood.

Trimming cost V 6 bases and J 9 bases; bases outside gene matches: 13. Germline loops: CDR1 DFQATT, CDR2 SNEGSKA (reference sequence). This CDR3 has 14 residues. This clonotype came up many times. The antigen remains undetermined. Quantitative 5'-RACE was performed with molecular barcodes, and it yielded the TCR beta libraries. MiXCR, applied by TCRdb to the 5' RACE reads, yields one record per CDR3 protein. Found here are fewer than 250,000 distinct CDR3 sequences, 10% of them singletons; the top ten hold 2.6%. The genes are TRBV20-1 and TRBJ2-1, with 8 positions matching TRBD2. Input material: blood, either unsorted or a sorted T cell fraction (not recorded which). The clonotype was recovered from a male donor with ankylosing spondylitis or in good health (not recorded which). For the CDR3, the DNA is TGCAGTGCCATACGGGGGGGCGCGGGTCCTGAGCAGTTCTTC. The encoded protein is CSAIRGGAGPEQFF.